What follows are 27 T cell receptor beta chains derived from one specimen sequenced in a study of blood T cell repertoires in COVID-19. Assay used: immunoSEQ multiplex PCR; TCRdb lists only in-frame clones, some missing. The sample lists approximately 230,000 clones, 70% to 90% occurring once. Specimen: peripheral blood. All receptors come from a man older than 75 with acute or convalescent COVID-19.

There are a few counts of this clone. The chain uses TRBV9 and TRBJ2-2; 11 bases map to TRBD2. This CDR3 has 19 residues. In germline, CDR1 is SGDLS, CDR2 YYNGEE. The junction had 9 bases not matched to a gene; V was cut back by 0 bases and J by 2 bases. CDR3 residues: CASSVVGSSGRINTGELFF. The CDR3 DNA reads as TGTGCCAGCAGCGTAGTGGGATCTAGCGGGAGGATTAACACCGGGGAGCTGTTTTTT.

The chain combines TRBV19 with TRBJ2-1; a weak D match, TRBD2 (5 bases). The germline CDR1 and CDR2 sequences are LNHDA and SQIVND (reference sequence). Trimming shortened V by 3 bases and J by 2 bases, and 17 bases separated the two germline ends. This CDR3 spans 17 amino acids. The CDR3 loop reads CASSMGGRSGAYNEQFF. The CDR3 DNA reads TGTGCCAGTAGTATGGGTGGGCGAAGCGGCGCCTACAATGAGCAGTTCTTC.

CDR3 sequence: CASSPPPGQRFYEQYF. Written as DNA, the CDR3 is TGTGCCAGCTCACCACCTCCGGGACAGCGCTTCTACGAGCAGTACTTC. V and J are TRBV18 and TRBJ2-7; 7 bases are a match to TRBD1. Germline CDR1 reads KGHSH; CDR2 reads LQKENI. This CDR3 spans 16 amino acids. V lost 0 bases to trimming and J lost 3 bases; unmatched junction nucleotides: 8.

The chain recombines TRBV9 with TRBJ2-7; 8 positions agree with TRBD2. V shed 3 bases and J 0 bases; nucleotides not matched to a gene: 5. The CDR3 is 15 amino acids. CDR1 SGDLS and CDR2 YYNGEE come from the germline V gene. The CDR3: CASSATSVGSYEQYF. In DNA form, the CDR3 reads TGTGCCAGCAGCGCGACTAGCGTCGGCTCCTACGAGCAGTACTTC.

The chain carries TRBV6-2 or TRBV6-3 and TRBJ1-5, with D perhaps matching TRBD1 (6 bases). The CDR3 runs 15 residues. V lost 5 bases, J lost 6 bases, and 17 bases lay in between. The germline V gene encodes CDR1 MNHEY and CDR2 SVGEGT. As DNA, the CDR3 is TGTGCCAGCAGTATGTCTGGGGGCGTGGGTCAGCCCCAGCATTTT. This encodes CASSMSGGVGQPQHF.

The genes are TRBV9 and TRBJ2-1; 10 bases map to TRBD2. Germline loops: CDR1 SGDLS, CDR2 YYNGEE. The V and J ends lost 0 bases and 9 bases, in that order; junction bases with no gene match: 9. This CDR3 comprises 16 residues. The CDR3 sequence is CASSVASSGSWGEQFF. CDR3 in DNA: TGTGCCAGCAGCGTAGCCTCTAGCGGGAGCTGGGGTGAGCAGTTCTTC.

A few counts support this clone. This chain joins TRBV3-1 (or the pseudogene TRBV3-2) and TRBJ1-4; no clear D gene. V was cut by 4 bases and J by 8 bases, with 11 bases left in between. CDR3 size: 13 residues. Germline CDR1 reads LGHDT; CDR2 reads YNNKEL (reference sequence). The DNA for the CDR3 is TGTGCCAGCAGCCTTTCCGGCGGGGAAAAACTGTTTTTT. It translates to CASSLSGGEKLFF.

The chain combines TRBV24-1 with TRBJ2-2, with D possibly TRBD2 on 6 matching bases. Between the trimmed V and J ends, which lost 4 bases and 13 bases, there was a span of 18 bases. Germline CDR1 and CDR2: KGHDR and SFDVKD. There are 14 residues in the CDR3. CDR3 sequence (DNA): TGTGCCACCAGTGACCCGACTCGACTAGAGGGGCTGTTTTTT. Translated: CATSDPTRLEGLFF.

This rearrangement joins TRBV27 to TRBJ2-4; the D gene is possibly TRBD2 (6 bases). There are 15 residues in the CDR3. Trimming left V 6 bases short and J 6 bases short, with 18 bases between. Germline V gene lookup returns CDR1 MNHEY and CDR2 SMNVEV (reference sequence). This CDR3 is CASRAAGSRVNIQYF. In nucleotides, the CDR3 is TGTGCCAGCAGGGCTGCGGGGTCCCGCGTAAACATTCAGTACTTC.

The chain recombines TRBV5-5 with TRBJ2-5; 7 positions agree with TRBD2. This CDR3 contains 16 residues. The V gene end was trimmed by 5 bases and the J gene end by 3 bases; junction bases not matched to a gene: 13. Germline V gene sequence: CDR1 SGHKS, CDR2 YYEKEE (reference sequence). The CDR3 spells CASRRIWGGDKETQYF. CDR3 DNA sequence: TGTGCCAGCAGGCGGATTTGGGGAGGGGATAAAGAGACCCAGTACTTC.

The chain carries TRBV7-9 and TRBJ2-6; 9 nucleotides agree with TRBD1. The trim removed 1 base at V and 3 bases at J, leaving 7 bases unmatched. CDR1 and CDR2 (germline): SEHNR, FQNEAQ (reference sequence). The CDR3 consists of 18 residues. CDR3: CASSLGPGQGYGANVLTF. The CDR3 nucleotides read TGTGCCAGCAGCTTAGGGCCTGGACAGGGGTATGGGGCCAACGTCCTGACTTTC.

The J gene is TRBJ2-3, the V gene TRBV9; 9 bases agree with TRBD2. Per the germline V gene, CDR1 is SGDLS and CDR2 is YYNGEE. The CDR3 is 17 amino acids. V shed 0 bases, J shed 2 bases, and the junction held 7 bases outside the gene matches. The CDR3 region has the DNA TGTGCCAGCAGCGTAGGGGCGTTAGCGGGAGCCACAGATACGCAGTATTTT. Translation gives CASSVGALAGATDTQYF.

J is TRBJ2-7 and V is TRBV27; D might be TRBD1 (6 bases). The CDR3 sequence is 18 residues long. Per germline, CDR1 MNHEY and CDR2 SMNVEV (reference sequence). Between the trimmed V and J ends, which lost 2 bases and 5 bases, there was a span of 25 bases. In nucleotides, the CDR3 is TGTGCCAGCAGTTTAGCTGGATCGGGACACCCTAATAGTAACGAGCAGTACTTC. Amino acid sequence: CASSLAGSGHPNSNEQYF.

The chain employs TRBV6-5 and TRBJ1-2; tentatively, D is TRBD1 (5 bases). CDR1 MNHEY and CDR2 SVGAGI come from the germline V gene. Trimming shortened V by 3 bases and J by 4 bases, and 15 bases separated the two germline ends. The CDR3 length is 15 residues. In DNA form, the CDR3 reads TGTGCCAGCAGTTATGCGGGGGACCGGGGCTATGGCTACACCTTC. The encoded protein is CASSYAGDRGYGYTF.

The chain is built from TRBV10-3 and TRBJ1-5; D may be TRBD1 (6 bases). The CDR3 loop spans 13 amino acids. The V gene's germline CDR1 is ENHRY and CDR2 SYGVKD. Trimming took 8 bases from V and 5 from J, leaving 13 bases between them. The CDR3 is CAIGGGLDQPQHF. The CDR3, as DNA: TGTGCCATCGGGGGCGGGCTGGATCAGCCCCAGCATTTT.

The chain joins TRBV29-1 to TRBJ2-7; a weak D match, TRBD1 (6 bases). Deletions cut 5 bases from V and 5 bases from J, with 13 bases between. Germline CDR1 and CDR2: SQVTM and ANQGSEA. The CDR3 contains 12 residues. The CDR3 spells CSVTSSGDEQYF. The CDR3 DNA sequence: TGCAGCGTTACTAGTTCAGGGGACGAGCAGTACTTC.

The J gene is TRBJ2-1, the V gene TRBV4-2, with TRBD2 identical over 8 bases. V dropped 4 bases and J dropped 4; count of bases not matched to a gene: 15. This CDR3 has 18 amino acids. Germline V gives CDR1 LGHNA, CDR2 YNFKEQ. The CDR3 loop is CASSLAQGGGIKYNEQFF. CDR3 coding DNA: TGTGCCAGCAGCCTCGCCCAGGGCGGGGGGATTAAATACAATGAGCAGTTCTTC.

Details on this clone: Additional DNA sequences in this sample encode the identical CDR3. The rearrangement uses TRBV27 and TRBJ1-5; D uncertain. Germline V gene data show CDR1 as MNHEY and CDR2 as SMNVEV (reference sequence). There are 12 residues in the CDR3. V lost 3 bases and J lost 4, with 4 bases in between. The chain's CDR3 is CASSFLNQPQHF. The CDR3 DNA follows: TGTGCCAGCAGTTTCCTTAATCAGCCCCAGCATTTT.

This clone showed up just once. J is TRBJ1-1 and V is TRBV11-2, with D perhaps TRBD1 (6 bases). The V gene lost 1 base and the J gene lost 4 bases, with 13 bases spanning the gap. The CDR3 contains 15 residues. Germline CDR1 and CDR2: SGHAT and FQNNGV. The CDR3 protein is CASSLVWGRVTEAFF. In DNA, the CDR3 is TGTGCCAGCAGCTTAGTGTGGGGGCGGGTCACTGAAGCTTTCTTT. The complete variable domain, with remaining parts taken from reference TRBV11-2 and TRBJ1-1, reads EAGVAQSPRYKIIEKRQSVAFWCNPISGHATLYWYQQILGQGPKLLIQFQNNGVVDDSQLPKDRFSAERLKGVDSTLKIQPAKLEDSAVYLCASSLVWGRVTEAFFGQGTRLTVV.

The chain carries TRBV14 and TRBJ1-6; the match to TRBD1 covers 10 bases. This CDR3 has 18 amino acids. Germline V gene lookup returns CDR1 SGHDN and CDR2 FVKESK. Unmatched junction bases numbered 11, after V lost 0 bases and J lost 9 bases. CDR3 in amino acids: CASSQDSSGTGETSPLHF. In nucleotides, the CDR3 is TGTGCCAGCAGCCAAGATTCATCCGGGACAGGGGAAACTTCACCCCTCCACTTT.

The rearrangement links TRBV18 to TRBJ1-5; TRBD1 agrees at 7 bases. Germline V gives CDR1 KGHSH, CDR2 LQKENI. This CDR3 is 15 amino acids long. Trimming took 2 bases from V and 3 from J; bases not matched to a gene: 4. The CDR3 loop is CASSPGTEINQPQHF. CDR3 in DNA: TGTGCCAGCTCACCAGGGACAGAAATCAATCAGCCCCAGCATTTT.

The V call is TRBV7-3, the J call TRBJ2-1, with 10 bases aligning to TRBD2. The V segment lost 2 bases and the J segment 7 bases; nucleotides outside the gene matches: 5. CDR1 is SGHTA and CDR2 is FQGTGA in the germline V gene. This CDR3 region has 15 residues. CDR3 region: CASSLLAGAGNEQFF. The CDR3 DNA reads TGTGCCAGCAGCTTACTAGCGGGGGCGGGGAATGAGCAGTTCTTC.

The V call is TRBV6-2 or TRBV6-3, the J call TRBJ2-3; 13 bases match TRBD2. In germline, CDR1 is MNHEY, CDR2 SVGEGT. The CDR3 is made up of 18 amino acids. J lost 2 bases, V lost 1 base, and 6 bases had no gene match. The CDR3 loop is CASSYYLGTSGDTDTQYF. In DNA form, the CDR3 reads TGTGCCAGCAGTTACTATTTGGGGACTAGCGGGGACACAGATACGCAGTATTTT.

The chain has TRBV5-1 and TRBJ1-2; a possible D gene is TRBD1 (6 bases). The CDR3 runs to 14 residues. Trimming shortened V by 0 bases and J by 3 bases, and 9 bases separated the two germline ends. CDR1 and CDR2 (germline): SGHRS, YFSETQ. The CDR3 DNA sequence: TGCGCCAGCAGCTTGGCGACAGGCGACTATGGCTACACCTTC. It translates to CASSLATGDYGYTF.

This clone has only one observation. This chain uses TRBV3-1 (or the pseudogene TRBV3-2) with TRBJ2-7; 9 bases are shared with TRBD1. In germline, CDR1 is LGHDT, CDR2 YNNKEL (reference sequence). The CDR3 spans 15 residues. The trim removed 0 bases at V and 7 bases at J, leaving 7 bases unmatched. The CDR3 here is CASSQEWTGVHEQYF. The CDR3 DNA is TGTGCCAGCAGCCAAGAGTGGACAGGGGTGCATGAGCAGTACTTC.

The chain links TRBV18 to TRBJ2-1, with 8 positions matching TRBD2. CDR3 length: 14 residues. CDR1 is KGHSH and CDR2 is LQKENI in the germline V gene. Unmatched junction bases numbered 6, after V lost 6 bases and J lost 5 bases. CDR3 amino acids: CASSTTSADNEQFF. The CDR3 bases are TGTGCCAGCTCCACGACTAGCGCCGACAATGAGCAGTTCTTC.

This rearrangement joins TRBV5-5 to TRBJ2-7, with TRBD2 as a possible D gene (6 bases). This CDR3 has 15 amino acids. The V end lost 2 bases, the J end lost 3 bases, and 15 bases lay between the germline ends. Germline V CDR1 and CDR2: SGHKS, YYEKEE (reference sequence). The CDR3 is CASSLPGLAFYEQYF. DNA of the CDR3: TGTGCCAGCAGCTTACCGGGACTTGCATTCTACGAGCAGTACTTC.